This is a list of T cell receptor beta chains from one sample in a study of blood T cell repertoires in COVID-19. Clones were read by immunoSEQ multiplex PCR, and TCRdb kept only the in-frame ones, dropping some. The sample carries about 69,000 clones, around 88% recorded once. Sequenced input: peripheral blood. These receptors came from a man aged 35 to 55 with COVID-19, enrolled during active disease. Both conserved end residues are part of each CDR3. The D gene is left open where the match is weak.

v_gene	d_gene	j_gene	CDR3nt	CDR3aa
TRBV5-1	TRBD1	TRBJ2-1	TGCGCCAGCAGCCAGAGGACAGGGGGGACGACTGGGCAGTTCTTC	CASSQRTGGTTGQFF
TRBV27	.	TRBJ1-2	TGTGCCAGCAGTTTAAGTGGGCCAATGGGGGCGGGTGGCTACACCTTC	CASSLSGPMGAGGYTF
TRBV14	TRBD2	TRBJ2-3	TGTGCCAGCAGCTATCTAGCGGGGGCCACAGATACGCAGTATTTT	CASSYLAGATDTQYF
TRBV27	.	TRBJ2-3	TGTGCCAGCAGTTTGGGTCCACTGGGCGATACGCAGTATTTT	CASSLGPLGDTQYF
TRBV5-4	.	TRBJ1-1	TGTGCCAGCAGCTTGGTCTCCGCTGAAGCTTTCTTT	CASSLVSAEAFF
TRBV30	TRBD1	TRBJ1-4	TGTGCCTGGAGTATAGAGTCAGGGGGCACTAATGAAAAACTGTTTTTT	CAWSIESGGTNEKLFF
TRBV21-1	.	TRBJ2-7	TGTGCCAGCAGCAAAGATGCCAGGGGTAGCTCCTACGAGCAGTACTTC	CASSKDARGSSYEQYF
TRBV3-1/TRBV3-2	.	TRBJ2-7	TGTGCCAGCAGCCAAGGGTGGGACTTGTACTCCTACGAGCAGTACTTC	CASSQGWDLYSYEQYF
TRBV3-1/TRBV3-2	.	TRBJ2-2	TGTGCCAGCAGCCAACACGGACTTGACACCGGGGAGCTGTTTTTT	CASSQHGLDTGELFF
TRBV10-2	.	TRBJ2-7	TGCGCCAGCTCCCCAAAGGGGGGGGCAGGCTCCTACGAGCAGTACTTC	CASSPKGGAGSYEQYF
TRBV11-3	.	TRBJ2-1	TGTGCCAGCAGCTTAGTTACAGGGAATTGGCAGTTCTTC	CASSLVTGNWQFF
TRBV3-1/TRBV3-2	TRBD2	TRBJ2-1	TGTGCCAGCTCTCAGCGGGGGGGCCTATCTGAGCAGTTCTTC	CASSQRGGLSEQFF